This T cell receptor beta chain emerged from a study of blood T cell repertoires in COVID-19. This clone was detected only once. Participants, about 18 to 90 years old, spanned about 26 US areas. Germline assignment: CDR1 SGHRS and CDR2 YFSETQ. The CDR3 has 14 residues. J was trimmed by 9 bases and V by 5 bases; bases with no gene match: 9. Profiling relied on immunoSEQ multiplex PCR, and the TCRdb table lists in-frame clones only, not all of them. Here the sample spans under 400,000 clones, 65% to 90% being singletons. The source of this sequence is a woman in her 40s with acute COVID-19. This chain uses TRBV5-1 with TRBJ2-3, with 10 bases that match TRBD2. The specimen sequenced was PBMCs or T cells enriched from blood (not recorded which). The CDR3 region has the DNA TGCGCCAGCAGGAGCGGGACTAGCGTTCGCACGCAGTATTTT. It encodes CASRSGTSVRTQYF.